This record covers a single T cell receptor (beta chain). Antigen specificity is unknown. Germline V gives CDR1 SGHRS, CDR2 YFSETQ. Germline trimming cut 3 bases from V and 7 bases from J; bases unmatched to any gene: 7. This CDR3 has 16 residues. This sample is drawn from a study of vaccination and CD4 T cells after COVID-19. Study-level information: It was a median about 93 days after diagnosis, with a range of 35 to 161, that post-COVID samples were drawn.

The Oncomine TCR Beta short-read assay sequenced DNA from cultured CD4+ T cells. One entry per CDR3 protein results from TCRdb running MiXCR on the PCR reads. Among roughly 11,000 distinct CDR3 sequences listed, approximately 53% were seen once. Described treatment: approximately 11-day PBMC culture with coronavirus spike peptide pools or control peptides (ViraFEST assay). For ViraFEST, peptide pools expanded antigen-specific T cells, after which the TCRs were sequenced. Positive tests by PCR, dated March to December 2020, predated US Alpha, Beta and Delta variants. The sample was CD4+ T cells from blood, cultured in vitro. The receptor was derived from a human donor who had recovered from COVID-19. This rearrangement joins TRBV5-1 to TRBJ2-1; 13 bases are shared with TRBD2. Written as DNA, the CDR3 is TGCGCCAGCAGCTCGCCGGGACTAGCGGGAATTAATGAGCAGTTCTTC. Translated, it gives CASSSPGLAGINEQFF. Full variable domain (remainder filled in from reference TRBV5-1 and TRBJ2-1): KAGVTQTPRYLIKTRGQQVTLSCSPISGHRSVSWYQQTPGQGLQFLFEYFSETQRNKGNFPGRFSGRQFSNSRSEMNVSTLELGDSALYLCASSSPGLAGINEQFFGPGTRLTVL.